Each of the 25 T cell receptor beta chains below was sequenced from the same sample in a study of cytomegalovirus exposure and HLA in healthy donors. The PCR ran on 60 Vbeta and 13 Jbeta primers. Only in-frame clones appear in the TCRdb table, and some are missing; sequencing was by immunoSEQ multiplex PCR. The sample yields some 100,000 clones, about 74% seen once. Sequencing was carried out using PBMCs. These receptors all stem from a woman younger than 30 in good health and CMV-seropositive.

The chain carries TRBV25-1 and TRBJ1-4, with D possibly TRBD1 on 5 matching bases. CDR3 length equals 17 residues. CDR1 is MGHDK, CDR2 SYGVNS, per germline. With 8 bases removed from V and 0 bases from J, the gap between germline ends came to 19 bases. The DNA for the CDR3 is TGTGCCAGCGAATCTTTTTTGGGGACTTCAACTAATGAAAAACTGTTTTTT. It codes for CASESFLGTSTNEKLFF.

The chain couples TRBV6-6 to TRBJ1-3; tentative D call: TRBD1 (6 bases). Germline-derived CDR1 and CDR2 are MNHNY and SVGAGI (reference sequence). CDR3 length equals 15 residues. Trimming left V 7 bases short and J 4 bases short, with 17 bases between. For the CDR3, the DNA is TGTGCCAGCAACCTACAGGGCCCGGTCGGAAACACCATATATTTT. Amino acid sequence: CASNLQGPVGNTIYF.

CDR3 loop: CARSKVAGPYNEQFF. The DNA for the CDR3 is TGTGCCAGAAGCAAGGTAGCGGGACCCTACAATGAGCAGTTCTTC. The chain couples TRBV5-3 to TRBJ2-1, with TRBD2 matching over 8 bases. TRBV5-3 counts as an open reading frame of uncertain function. The V gene end was trimmed by 4 bases and the J gene end by 2 bases; junction bases not matched to a gene: 5. There are 15 residues in the CDR3.

The chain recombines TRBV29-1 with TRBJ1-2; TRBD1 matches at 7 bases. CDR1 and CDR2 (germline): SQVTM, ANQGSEA. V lost 0 bases and J lost 2; bases outside the gene matches: 6. The CDR3 runs to 15 residues. The CDR3 DNA follows: TGCAGCGTTGAAGATCGGGGCAGGGGGAACTATGGCTACACCTTC. Translating it yields CSVEDRGRGNYGYTF.

This clone was observed once. The genes are TRBV29-1 and TRBJ2-3, with D perhaps matching TRBD2 (6 bases). The V gene lost 5 bases and the J gene lost 5 bases, with 20 bases spanning the gap. CDR1 is SQVTM, CDR2 ANQGSEA, per germline. The CDR3 runs 15 residues. Written as DNA, the CDR3 is TGCAGCGTTCTAAGTCCCCGGGACTCACTAGATACGCAGTATTTT. The encoded protein is CSVLSPRDSLDTQYF.

The chain links TRBV11-2 to TRBJ2-5; 9 bases match TRBD1. From germline, CDR1 is SGHAT and CDR2 FQNNGV. V lost 5 bases, J lost 4 bases, and 11 bases stayed unmatched. This CDR3 comprises 16 residues. CDR3 coding DNA: TGTGCCAGCAGCCCCGGACAGGGGAGGTTGATAGAGACCCAGTACTTC. Translating it yields CASSPGQGRLIETQYF.

This clone has only a few counts. The chain carries TRBV18 and TRBJ2-7; TRBD1 matches 9 bases. The CDR3 is 15 amino acids. Germline trimming cut 0 bases from V and 0 bases from J; bases unmatched to any gene: 0. Per the germline V gene, CDR1 is KGHSH and CDR2 is LQKENI. CDR3 coding DNA: TGTGCCAGCTCACCACCGGGACAGGGCTCCTACGAGCAGTACTTC. This sequence encodes CASSPPGQGSYEQYF.

This chain uses TRBV9 with TRBJ2-3, with 14 nucleotides matching TRBD2. This CDR3 contains 18 residues. CDR1 is SGDLS, CDR2 YYNGEE, per germline. J was trimmed by 1 base and V by 3 bases; bases with no gene match: 7. The CDR3 region has the DNA TGTGCCAGCAGCGAACTGGGACTAGCGGGAGATGGCACAGATACGCAGTATTTT. Translated: CASSELGLAGDGTDTQYF.

There are a few counts of this clone. The V gene is TRBV18, the J gene TRBJ2-2; 7 positions agree with TRBD1. The CDR3 is made up of 14 amino acids. With 3 bases clipped from V and 5 bases from J, the junction kept 3 bases outside the gene matches. Germline CDR1 KGHSH, CDR2 LQKENI. In nucleotides, the CDR3 is TGTGCCAGCTCACCTCGGACAGGAACCGGGGAGCTGTTTTTT. This codes for CASSPRTGTGELFF. Based on the CDR3 plus reference TRBV18 and TRBJ2-2, the full variable domain is NAGVMQNPRHLVRRRGQEARLRCSPMKGHSHVYWYRQLPEEGLKFMVYLQKENIIDESGMPKERFSAEFPKEGPSILRIQQVVRGDSAAYFCASSPRTGTGELFFGEGSRLTVL.

The V and J genes are TRBV7-2 and TRBJ2-3; TRBD2 might be the D (6 bases). From germline, CDR1 is SGHTA and CDR2 FQGNSA. Trimming shortened V by 3 bases and J by 2 bases, and 9 bases separated the two germline ends. The CDR3 loop spans 14 amino acids. The CDR3 coding sequence is TGTGCCAGCAGCTTCCCGGGAGACACAGATACGCAGTATTTT. It translates to CASSFPGDTDTQYF.

The chain has TRBV27 and TRBJ2-7, with a tentative D call TRBD1 (6 bases). CDR1 and CDR2 from the germline V gene are MNHEY and SMNVEV (reference sequence). The CDR3 is 14 residues long. V was pared by 3 bases and J by 2 bases, with 11 bases between. Here the CDR3 reads CASSFNNRAYEQYF. CDR3 bases: TGTGCCAGCAGTTTTAATAACAGGGCCTACGAGCAGTACTTC.

The V call is TRBV19, the J call TRBJ2-5; 9 nucleotides align to TRBD1. V was pared by 6 bases and J by 4 bases, with 9 bases of the junction left unmatched. Germline V gene data show CDR1 as LNHDA and CDR2 as SQIVND (reference sequence). The CDR3 runs to 15 residues. The CDR3 is CASRSGQGIGETQYF. The DNA of the CDR3 is TGTGCCAGTAGGTCGGGACAGGGAATAGGAGAGACCCAGTACTTC.

In its sample, this clone was seen a few times. This chain links TRBV7-3 with TRBJ1-1, with no clear D. Germline V lookup: CDR1 SGHTA, CDR2 FQGTGA. This CDR3 contains 13 residues. Between the trimmed V and J ends, which lost 6 bases and 5 bases, there was a span of 13 bases. The CDR3 protein is CASSQRSGTEAFF. The CDR3 coding sequence is TGTGCCAGCAGTCAAAGGTCGGGTACTGAAGCTTTCTTT.

This clone was counted only a few times. The chain couples TRBV29-1 to TRBJ2-3; 10 nucleotides line up with TRBD2. CDR1 and CDR2 from the germline V gene are SQVTM and ANQGSEA. The CDR3 length is 12 residues. Trimming at V came to 6 bases and at J to 10 bases, leaving 7 bases not matched to a gene. In DNA form, the CDR3 reads TGCAGCGTCGGGACTAGCGATGCTTCGCAGTATTTT. Translating it yields CSVGTSDASQYF.

V gene TRBV7-5 combines with J gene TRBJ2-2; the table's TRBD1 call for D was not verified on the DNA. TRBV7-5 is noted as a pseudogene. The CDR3 spans 17 residues. In DNA form, the CDR3 reads TGTGTCAGAAGCTTTGTTGGGGGGACAGCAAACACCGGGGAGCTGTTTTTT. As protein: CVRSFVGGTANTGELFF.

The V and J genes are TRBV5-7 and TRBJ2-7; 11 bases align to TRBD2. TRBV5-7 is noted as an ORF with a role that remains uncertain. V lost 0 bases and J lost 7; bases outside the gene matches: 6. The CDR3 extends over 15 amino acids. CDR3 residues: CASSLELAGVGEQYF. As DNA, the CDR3 is TGTGCCAGCAGCTTGGAACTAGCGGGAGTAGGTGAGCAGTACTTC.

V gene TRBV10-2 combines with J gene TRBJ2-7; 8 positions agree with TRBD2. CDR3 length equals 12 residues. Germline loops: CDR1 WSHSY, CDR2 SAAADI. The junction had 2 bases not matched to a gene; V was cut back by 4 bases and J by 6 bases. The CDR3 nucleotides read TGCGCCAGCAGTGTGGGACTAGTCGAGCAGTACTTC. Its translation is CASSVGLVEQYF.

The chain employs TRBV5-1 and TRBJ2-6, with D uncertain. Between the trimmed V and J ends, which lost 10 bases and 0 bases, there was a span of 11 bases. From germline, CDR1 is SGHRS and CDR2 YFSETQ. There are 14 residues in the CDR3. The chain's CDR3 is CASRVSSGANVLTF. Here the CDR3 DNA reads TGCGCCTCACGAGTGTCCTCTGGGGCCAACGTCCTGACTTTC.

CDR3 sequence (DNA): TGTGCCAGCAGGAGGAGCCTAGCGGTAGCCAAAAACATTCAGTACTTC. Translated, it gives CASRRSLAVAKNIQYF. The V gene is TRBV2, the J gene TRBJ2-4; 7 bases match TRBD2. CDR1 and CDR2 (germline): SNHLY, FYNNEI. With V trimmed by 6 bases and J by 0 bases, 8 bases remained unmatched. The CDR3 has 16 residues.

The chain couples TRBV7-2 to TRBJ2-3; 9 nucleotides match TRBD1. J was trimmed by 3 bases and V by 5 bases; bases with no gene match: 15. The CDR3 is 18 residues long. Germline loops: CDR1 SGHTA, CDR2 FQGNSA. The CDR3 DNA follows: TGTGCCAGCAGCCGGGACAGGGCGGTTGGGGGGAGTACAGATACGCAGTATTTT. Residues: CASSRDRAVGGSTDTQYF.

This sequence joins TRBV25-1 and TRBJ2-7, with D possibly matching TRBD1 (6 bases). The germline CDR1 and CDR2 sequences are MGHDK and SYGVNS. V lost 6 bases to trimming and J lost 3 bases, with 15 bases between them. This CDR3 has 14 amino acids. In DNA form, the CDR3 reads TGTGCCAGCAGCAGGGGCCAATCCGTCTACGAGCAGTACTTC. This gives the protein CASSRGQSVYEQYF.

Of note for this clone: An end of the junction differs from the germline gene, which may be a read error. The gene calls are TRBV10-3 and TRBJ2-7; TRBD1 agrees at 9 bases. This CDR3 spans 14 amino acids. Germline-derived CDR1 and CDR2 are ENHRY and SYGVKD. The CDR3, as DNA: TGTGCCAGCAGTGCGGGACAGGGATGGAACGAGCAGTACTTC. This codes for CASSAGQGWNEQYF.

The rearrangement joins TRBV9 to TRBJ2-7; 14 bases are a match to TRBD2. This CDR3 is built from 18 residues. CDR1 and CDR2 from the germline V gene are SGDLS and YYNGEE. The trim removed 0 bases at V and 4 bases at J, leaving 9 bases unmatched. The CDR3 DNA reads as TGTGCCAGCAGCGTAGGACTAGCGGGAGGGCAGGTCTTGTACGAGCAGTACTTC. It is translated as CASSVGLAGGQVLYEQYF.

This clone was seen only a few times. This sequence joins TRBV4-1 and TRBJ2-2; TRBD1 is a possible D gene (5 bases). Trimming cost V 1 base and J 4 bases, with 16 bases left between them. The CDR3 runs to 17 residues. Germline V gene data show CDR1 as MGHRA and CDR2 as YSYEKL. DNA of the CDR3: TGCGCCAGCAGCCAAGTCGTGGACACATGGGCCACCGGGGAGCTGTTTTTT. Its translation: CASSQVVDTWATGELFF.

The chain couples TRBV9 to TRBJ2-2, with TRBD2 identical over 13 bases. Trimming at V came to 4 bases and at J to 5 bases, leaving 8 bases not matched to a gene. Germline V gene data show CDR1 as SGDLS and CDR2 as YYNGEE. The CDR3 covers 17 residues. The CDR3 reads CASSPRTSGSLTGELFF. The CDR3, as DNA: TGTGCCAGCAGCCCCAGGACTAGCGGGAGTTTAACCGGGGAGCTGTTTTTT.